Here is one T cell receptor beta chain with its context. Authors' data handling: Building a distant-metastasis classifier for papillary thyroid cancer drew on CDR3 differences across clinicopathological groups. TCRdb re-clonotyped the PCR reads via MiXCR. The V and J calls, along with clone size, are taken from TCRdb and not from the paper's own processing. The sample lists about 2,100 clones; 40% to 50% were seen once. The CDR3 has 15 amino acids. Trimming removed 3 bases from V and 0 bases from J, with 10 bases in between. Germline-derived CDR1 and CDR2 are MNHNS and SASEGT. No treatment of any kind had been given to any patient before thyroid surgery. This entry comes from a study of metastatic and nonmetastatic thyroid tumors. Study at large: It was across blood and tumor or nodule tissue from malignant and benign thyroid patients that repertoires were compared.

Specimen: adjacent normal tissue. The chain carries TRBV6-1 and TRBJ2-3; no clear D. The sequence derives from a female donor with papillary thyroid cancer or a benign thyroid nodule (not recorded which). Some clones in this sample may be carry-over from other donors' samples. The CDR3 here is CASSDGWFSTDTQYF. In nucleotides, the CDR3 is TGTGCCAGCAGTGACGGCTGGTTTAGCACAGATACGCAGTATTTT.